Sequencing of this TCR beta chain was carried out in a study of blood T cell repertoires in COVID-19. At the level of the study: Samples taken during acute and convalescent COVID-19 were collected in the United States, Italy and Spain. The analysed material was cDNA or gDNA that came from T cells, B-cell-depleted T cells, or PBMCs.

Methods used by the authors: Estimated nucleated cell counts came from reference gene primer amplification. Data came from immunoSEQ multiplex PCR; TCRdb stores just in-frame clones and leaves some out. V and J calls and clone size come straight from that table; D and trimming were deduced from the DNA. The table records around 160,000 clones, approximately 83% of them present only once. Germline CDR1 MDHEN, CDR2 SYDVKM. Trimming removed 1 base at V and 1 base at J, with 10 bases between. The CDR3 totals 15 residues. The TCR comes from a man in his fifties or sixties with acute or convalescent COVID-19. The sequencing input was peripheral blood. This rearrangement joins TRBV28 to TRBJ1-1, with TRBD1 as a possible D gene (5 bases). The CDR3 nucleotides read TGTGCCAGCAGTTTATTCGGGCAGGGGAACACTGAAGCTTTCTTT. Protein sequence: CASSLFGQGNTEAFF.